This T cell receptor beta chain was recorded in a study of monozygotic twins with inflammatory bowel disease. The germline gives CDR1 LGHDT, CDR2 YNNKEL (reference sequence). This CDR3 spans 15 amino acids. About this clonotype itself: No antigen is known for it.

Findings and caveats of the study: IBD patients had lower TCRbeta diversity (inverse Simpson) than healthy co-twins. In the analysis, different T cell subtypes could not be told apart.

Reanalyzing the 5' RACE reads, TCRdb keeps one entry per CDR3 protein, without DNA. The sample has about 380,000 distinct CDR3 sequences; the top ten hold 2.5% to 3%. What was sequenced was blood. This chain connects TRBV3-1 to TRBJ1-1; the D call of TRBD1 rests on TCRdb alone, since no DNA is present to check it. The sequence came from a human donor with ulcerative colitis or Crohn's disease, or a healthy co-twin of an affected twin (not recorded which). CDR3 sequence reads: CASSPWSLGTVEAFF.